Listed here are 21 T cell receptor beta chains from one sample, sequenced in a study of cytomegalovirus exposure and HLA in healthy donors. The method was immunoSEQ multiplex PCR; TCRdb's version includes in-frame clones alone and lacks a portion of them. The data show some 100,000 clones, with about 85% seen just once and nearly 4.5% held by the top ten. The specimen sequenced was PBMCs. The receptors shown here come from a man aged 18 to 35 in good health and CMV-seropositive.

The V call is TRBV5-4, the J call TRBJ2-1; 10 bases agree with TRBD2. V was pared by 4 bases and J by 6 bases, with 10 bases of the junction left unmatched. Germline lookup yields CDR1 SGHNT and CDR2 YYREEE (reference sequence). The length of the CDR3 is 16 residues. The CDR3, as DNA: TGTGCCAGCAGCCTACCAGGGGCTAGCGGGGGCAATGAGCAGTTCTTC. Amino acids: CASSLPGASGGNEQFF.

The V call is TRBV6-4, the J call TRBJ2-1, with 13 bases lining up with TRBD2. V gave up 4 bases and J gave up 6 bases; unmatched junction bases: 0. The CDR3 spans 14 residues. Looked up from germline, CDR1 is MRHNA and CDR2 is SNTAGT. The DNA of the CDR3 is TGTGCCAGCAGTGGACTAGCGGGAGGCAATGAGCAGTTCTTC. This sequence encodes CASSGLAGGNEQFF.

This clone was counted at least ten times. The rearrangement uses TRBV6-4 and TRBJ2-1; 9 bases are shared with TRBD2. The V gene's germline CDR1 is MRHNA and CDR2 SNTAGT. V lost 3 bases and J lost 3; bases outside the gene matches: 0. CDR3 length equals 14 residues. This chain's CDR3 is CASSERGGYNEQFF. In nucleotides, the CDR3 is TGTGCCAGCAGTGAGCGGGGGGGCTACAATGAGCAGTTCTTC.

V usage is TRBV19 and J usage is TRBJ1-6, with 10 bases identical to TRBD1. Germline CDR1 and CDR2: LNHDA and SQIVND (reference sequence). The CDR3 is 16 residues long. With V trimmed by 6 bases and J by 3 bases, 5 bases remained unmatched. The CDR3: CASRGRDRGYNSPLHF. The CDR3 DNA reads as TGTGCCAGTAGAGGTAGGGACAGGGGCTATAATTCACCCCTCCACTTT.

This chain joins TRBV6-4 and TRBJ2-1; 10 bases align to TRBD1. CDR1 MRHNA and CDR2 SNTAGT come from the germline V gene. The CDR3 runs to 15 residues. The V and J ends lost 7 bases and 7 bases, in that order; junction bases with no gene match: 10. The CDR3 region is CASNPTGGADNEQFF. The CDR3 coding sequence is TGTGCCAGCAACCCGACAGGGGGCGCGGATAATGAGCAGTTCTTC.

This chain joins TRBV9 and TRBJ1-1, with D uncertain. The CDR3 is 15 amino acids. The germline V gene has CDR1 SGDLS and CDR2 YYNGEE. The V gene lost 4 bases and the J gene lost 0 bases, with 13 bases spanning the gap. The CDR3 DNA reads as TGTGCCAGCAGCCCGGGAACAGCTATGAACACTGAAGCTTTCTTT. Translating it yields CASSPGTAMNTEAFF.

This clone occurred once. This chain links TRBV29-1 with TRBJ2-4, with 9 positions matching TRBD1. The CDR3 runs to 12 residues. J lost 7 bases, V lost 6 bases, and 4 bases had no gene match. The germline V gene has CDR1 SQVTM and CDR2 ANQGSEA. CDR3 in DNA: TGCAGCGTCACCGGGACAGGGAACATTCAGTACTTC. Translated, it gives CSVTGTGNIQYF.

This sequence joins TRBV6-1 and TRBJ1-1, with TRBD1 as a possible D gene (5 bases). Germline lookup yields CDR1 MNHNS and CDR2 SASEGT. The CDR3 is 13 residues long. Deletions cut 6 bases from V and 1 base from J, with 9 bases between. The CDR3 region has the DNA TGTGCCAGCAGACCCACAGGGAACACTGAAGCTTTCTTT. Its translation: CASRPTGNTEAFF.

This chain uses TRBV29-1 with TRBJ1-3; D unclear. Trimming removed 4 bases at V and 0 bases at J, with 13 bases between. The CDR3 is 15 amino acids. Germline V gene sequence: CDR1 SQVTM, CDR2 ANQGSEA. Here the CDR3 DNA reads TGCAGCGTTGCAGTTTCGGCAGGCTCTGGAAACACCATATATTTT. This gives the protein CSVAVSAGSGNTIYF.

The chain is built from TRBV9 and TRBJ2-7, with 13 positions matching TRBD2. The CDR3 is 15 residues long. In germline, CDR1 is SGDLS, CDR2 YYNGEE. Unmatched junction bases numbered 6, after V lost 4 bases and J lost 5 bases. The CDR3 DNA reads TGTGCCAGCAGCAGGGGACTAGCGGGGTTGGACGAGCAGTACTTC. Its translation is CASSRGLAGLDEQYF.

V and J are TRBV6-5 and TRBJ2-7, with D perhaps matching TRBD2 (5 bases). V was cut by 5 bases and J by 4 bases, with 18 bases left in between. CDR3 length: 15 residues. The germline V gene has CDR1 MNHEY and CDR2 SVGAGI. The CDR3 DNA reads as TGTGCCAGCAGTCCGAACTTGCTGAGGGCTTACGAGCAGTACTTC. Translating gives CASSPNLLRAYEQYF.

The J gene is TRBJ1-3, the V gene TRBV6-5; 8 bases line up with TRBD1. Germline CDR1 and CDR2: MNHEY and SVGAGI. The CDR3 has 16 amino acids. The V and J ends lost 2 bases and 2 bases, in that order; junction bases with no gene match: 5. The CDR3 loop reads CASSYLSRGPGNTIYF. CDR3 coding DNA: TGTGCCAGCAGTTACCTCTCCAGGGGGCCTGGAAACACCATATATTTT.

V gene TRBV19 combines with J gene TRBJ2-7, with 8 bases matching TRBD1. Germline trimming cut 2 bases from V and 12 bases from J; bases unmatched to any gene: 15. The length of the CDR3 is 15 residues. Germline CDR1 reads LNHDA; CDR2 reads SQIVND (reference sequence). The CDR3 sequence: CASSINLGQGGSLYF. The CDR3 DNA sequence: TGTGCCAGTAGTATAAACCTCGGACAGGGTGGGAGTCTGTACTTC.

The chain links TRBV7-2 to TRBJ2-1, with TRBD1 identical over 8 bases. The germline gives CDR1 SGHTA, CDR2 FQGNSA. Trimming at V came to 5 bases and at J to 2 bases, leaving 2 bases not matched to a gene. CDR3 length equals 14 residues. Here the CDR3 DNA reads TGTGCCAGCAGCCCCAGGGGGCCCTACAATGAGCAGTTCTTC. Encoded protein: CASSPRGPYNEQFF.

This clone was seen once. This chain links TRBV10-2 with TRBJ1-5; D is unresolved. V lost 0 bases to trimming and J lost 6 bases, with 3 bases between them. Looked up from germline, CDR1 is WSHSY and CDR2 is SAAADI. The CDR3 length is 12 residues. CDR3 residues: CASSESSQPQHF. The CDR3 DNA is TGCGCCAGCAGTGAGTCGAGTCAGCCCCAGCATTTT.

CDR3 DNA sequence: TGTGCCAGCAGCTTTGGGGGACACTCAGAAGGAGATACGCAGTATTTT. It encodes CASSFGGHSEGDTQYF. This chain connects TRBV5-4 to TRBJ2-3, with D possibly being TRBD1 (6 bases). CDR3 length: 16 amino acids. Germline V gene sequence: CDR1 SGHNT, CDR2 YYREEE (reference sequence). Trimming removed 2 bases from V and 5 bases from J, with 18 bases in between. Based on the CDR3 plus reference TRBV5-4 and TRBJ2-3, the full variable domain is ETGVTQSPTHLIKTRGQQVTLRCSSQSGHNTVSWYQQALGQGPQFIFQYYREEENGRGNFPPRFSGLQFPNYSSELNVNALELDDSALYLCASSFGGHSEGDTQYFGPGTRLTVL.

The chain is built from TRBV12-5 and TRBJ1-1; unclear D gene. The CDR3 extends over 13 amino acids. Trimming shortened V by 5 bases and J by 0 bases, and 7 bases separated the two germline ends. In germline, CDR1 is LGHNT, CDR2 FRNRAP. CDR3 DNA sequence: TGTGCTAGTGGTCCAAACATGAACACTGAAGCTTTCTTT. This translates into CASGPNMNTEAFF.

The CDR3 loop reads CASSLRLPRLDNEQFF. The CDR3 bases are TGTGCCAGCAGCCTCCGACTCCCTAGATTGGACAATGAGCAGTTCTTC. The genes are TRBV5-4 and TRBJ2-1; no clear D gene. CDR3 length equals 16 residues. CDR1 and CDR2 (germline): SGHNT, YYREEE (reference sequence). Deletions cut 4 bases from V and 5 bases from J, with 19 bases between. Full variable domain (missing parts from reference TRBV5-4 and TRBJ2-1): ETGVTQSPTHLIKTRGQQVTLRCSSQSGHNTVSWYQQALGQGPQFIFQYYREEENGRGNFPPRFSGLQFPNYSSELNVNALELDDSALYLCASSLRLPRLDNEQFFGPGTRLTVL.

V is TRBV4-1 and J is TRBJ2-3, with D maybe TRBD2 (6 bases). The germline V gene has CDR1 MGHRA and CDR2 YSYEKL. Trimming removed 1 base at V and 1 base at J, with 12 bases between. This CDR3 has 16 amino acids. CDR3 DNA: TGCGCCAGCAGCCAAGTTTTAAGGAGGGGCACAGATACGCAGTATTTT. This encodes CASSQVLRRGTDTQYF.

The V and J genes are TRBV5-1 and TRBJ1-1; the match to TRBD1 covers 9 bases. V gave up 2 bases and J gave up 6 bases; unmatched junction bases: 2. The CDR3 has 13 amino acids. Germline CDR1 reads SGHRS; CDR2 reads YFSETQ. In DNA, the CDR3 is TGCGCCAGCAGCTTTAACAGGGGGCCTGAAGCTTTCTTT. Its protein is CASSFNRGPEAFF.

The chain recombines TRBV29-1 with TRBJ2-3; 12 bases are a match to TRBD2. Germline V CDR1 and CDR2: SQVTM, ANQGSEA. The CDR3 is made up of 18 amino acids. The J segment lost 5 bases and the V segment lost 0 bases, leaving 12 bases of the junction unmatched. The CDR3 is CSVEDLLAGGRLGDTQYF. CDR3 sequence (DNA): TGCAGCGTTGAAGATCTACTAGCGGGGGGCCGTCTTGGAGATACGCAGTATTTT.